The 25 T cell receptor beta chains presented below share a single source sample, sequenced in a study of Ad26.COV2.S vaccination and SARS-CoV-2 variants. TCRdb keeps only in-frame clones here, not all; method: immunoSEQ multiplex PCR. The sample lists about 350,000 clones; approximately 86% were seen once. The treatment here: about 20 received Ad26.COV2.S at low or high dose, single or two shots; several received placebo; per-sample allocation not given. The samples date from day 63 after the first vaccine or placebo injection. Sequencing used peripheral blood, obtained in a trial of Ad26.COV2.S vaccine versus placebo. Receptors were obtained from a person between 18 and 59 years old who received the Ad26.COV2.S COVID-19 vaccine or a placebo.

The rearrangement uses TRBV24-1 and TRBJ2-1; D gene ambiguous. The V gene lost 4 bases and the J gene lost 5 bases, with 8 bases spanning the gap. CDR1 is KGHDR, CDR2 SFDVKD, per germline. The CDR3 is made up of 13 amino acids. The CDR3 nucleotides read TGTGCCACCAGTGACCGAAAGAACAATGAGCAGTTCTTC. This translates into CATSDRKNNEQFF.

This sequence joins TRBV5-1 and TRBJ1-6; 8 bases fit TRBD1. This CDR3 has 17 residues. The germline V gene has CDR1 SGHRS and CDR2 YFSETQ. The J segment lost 4 bases and the V segment lost 3 bases, leaving 9 bases of the junction unmatched. This CDR3 is CASSSIGTGDYNSPLHF. The CDR3 DNA follows: TGCGCCAGCAGCTCCATAGGGACAGGTGATTATAATTCACCCCTCCACTTT.

The chain uses TRBV29-1 and TRBJ2-3; D unclear. Germline V CDR1 and CDR2: SQVTM, ANQGSEA. V was pared by 3 bases and J by 2 bases, with 9 bases between. This CDR3 region has 13 residues. CDR3 coding DNA: TGCAGCGTTGAGGGCAGATACACAGATACGCAGTATTTT. Encoded protein: CSVEGRYTDTQYF.

This clone was seen a handful of times. V usage is TRBV18 and J usage is TRBJ2-2; TRBD2 might be the D (6 bases). Per germline, CDR1 KGHSH and CDR2 LQKENI. This CDR3 comprises 17 residues. V was clipped by 6 bases and J by 3 bases, with 20 bases between them. CDR3 in DNA: TGTGCCAGCTCCCAGACCGGGACTCTGACCTACACCGGGGAGCTGTTTTTT. Protein product: CASSQTGTLTYTGELFF.

V gene TRBV3-1 (or the pseudogene TRBV3-2) combines with J gene TRBJ1-5; the D is unclear. Germline V gene sequence: CDR1 LGHDT, CDR2 YNNKEL (reference sequence). V lost 0 bases to trimming and J lost 6 bases, with 12 bases between them. The CDR3 sequence is 15 residues long. This chain's CDR3 is CASSQDPERFQPQHF. DNA for the CDR3: TGTGCCAGCAGCCAAGACCCTGAAAGGTTTCAGCCCCAGCATTTT.

This clone showed up just once. The gene calls are TRBV19 and TRBJ2-6; 7 bases map to TRBD1. The ends lost 10 bases at V and 0 bases at J; junction bases unmatched: 6. This CDR3 spans 15 amino acids. Germline CDR1 and CDR2: LNHDA and SQIVND (reference sequence). The CDR3 nucleotides read TGTGCCACCCAAGACAGGGACTCTGGGGCCAACGTCCTGACTTTC. This gives the protein CATQDRDSGANVLTF.

The chain uses TRBV9 and TRBJ2-5, with 8 bases aligning to TRBD1. Germline-derived CDR1 and CDR2 are SGDLS and YYNGEE. The V segment lost 4 bases and the J segment 3 bases; nucleotides outside the gene matches: 17. This CDR3 contains 18 residues. The CDR3 reads CASSSRGQGIRAEETQYF. The CDR3 nucleotides are TGTGCCAGCAGCTCACGAGGACAGGGAATAAGGGCAGAAGAGACCCAGTACTTC. Variable domain in full (rest from reference TRBV9 and TRBJ2-5): DSGVTQTPKHLITATGQRVTLRCSPRSGDLSVYWYQQSLDQGLQFLIQYYNGEERAKGNILERFSAQQFPDLHSELNLSSLELGDSALYFCASSSRGQGIRAEETQYFGPGTRLLVL.

This chain joins TRBV7-6 and TRBJ2-3, with no clear D. The germline gives CDR1 SGHVS, CDR2 FNYEAQ. The CDR3 runs 15 residues. Trimming left V 2 bases short and J 0 bases short, with 9 bases between. CDR3 bases: TGTGCCAGCAGCTTAAAAGCGTCTAGCACAGATACGCAGTATTTT. Protein sequence: CASSLKASSTDTQYF.

The chain employs TRBV6-1 and TRBJ2-7, with TRBD1 matching over 11 bases. The junction had 7 bases not matched to a gene; V was cut back by 0 bases and J by 6 bases. CDR3 length: 16 residues. Germline assignment: CDR1 MNHNS and CDR2 SASEGT. The CDR3 here is CASSEALGQGASEQYF. In nucleotides, the CDR3 is TGTGCCAGCAGTGAAGCTCTCGGACAGGGGGCTTCCGAGCAGTACTTC.

This chain uses TRBV30 with TRBJ1-1, with D tentatively TRBD1 (5 bases). Germline V CDR1 and CDR2: GTSNPN, SVGIG (reference sequence). The CDR3 has 13 residues. V was pared by 2 bases and J by 10 bases, with 17 bases between. The CDR3 DNA sequence: TGTGCCTGGAGTACTGGGGGAGGGAATTCAGCTTTCTTT. Its translation: CAWSTGGGNSAFF.

This clone was recorded a few times. The sample carries other DNA sequences with the same CDR3. The chain joins TRBV19 to TRBJ2-7; D gene unclear. The CDR3 runs to 14 residues. V gave up 1 base and J gave up 2 bases, with 9 bases separating them. The germline V gene encodes CDR1 LNHDA and CDR2 SQIVND (reference sequence). Here the CDR3 DNA reads TGTGCCAGTAGTATAGGGGCCGGTACCTACGAGCAGTACTTC. Its protein product is CASSIGAGTYEQYF.

CDR3 protein: CASSVALVGGNEQFF. Written as DNA, the CDR3 is TGTGCCAGCAGCGTAGCACTAGTTGGGGGTAATGAGCAGTTCTTC. The chain has TRBV9 and TRBJ2-1, with D perhaps being TRBD1 or TRBD2 (5 bases each). V lost 0 bases and J 7 bases, leaving 14 bases between the germline ends. The CDR3 loop spans 15 amino acids. Germline CDR1 reads SGDLS; CDR2 reads YYNGEE.

CDR3 amino acids: CASFSAGGSYEQYF. The CDR3 coding sequence is TGTGCCAGCTTTTCAGCGGGGGGGTCCTACGAGCAGTACTTC. This sequence joins TRBV28 and TRBJ2-7; 10 positions match TRBD2. After removal of 8 bases from V and 1 base from J, the junction contained 5 bases not matched to a gene. The CDR3 has 14 amino acids. Germline V gene sequence: CDR1 MDHEN, CDR2 SYDVKM.

The chain combines TRBV9 with TRBJ2-7; the D gene is possibly TRBD2 (6 bases). Germline V CDR1 and CDR2: SGDLS, YYNGEE. V dropped 2 bases and J dropped 3 bases, with 12 bases sitting between them. The CDR3 extends over 14 amino acids. The CDR3 DNA reads as TGTGCCAGCAGCGTCGGGGGAGTGGACTACGAGCAGTACTTC. This sequence encodes CASSVGGVDYEQYF.

The V and J genes are TRBV3-1 (or the pseudogene TRBV3-2) and TRBJ1-3; D uncertain. The CDR3 has 13 residues. V was clipped by 1 base and J by 2 bases, with 3 bases between them. Germline CDR1 is LGHDT and CDR2 is YNNKEL (reference sequence). DNA of the CDR3: TGTGCCAGCAGCCAAGTCACTGGAAACACCATATATTTT. This codes for CASSQVTGNTIYF.

The rearrangement joins TRBV2 to TRBJ1-1, with D possibly matching TRBD1 (5 bases). Trimming shortened V by 7 bases and J by 4 bases, and 16 bases separated the two germline ends. The CDR3 is 14 amino acids. Per germline, CDR1 SNHLY and CDR2 FYNNEI. The chain's CDR3 is CASIRAGVSTEAFF. The CDR3 coding sequence is TGTGCCAGCATAAGGGCGGGGGTGAGCACTGAAGCTTTCTTT.

The chain is built from TRBV7-2 and TRBJ2-2; D call uncertain. Germline V gives CDR1 SGHTA, CDR2 FQGNSA. The CDR3 contains 11 residues. V was cut by 2 bases and J by 8 bases, with 3 bases left in between. CDR3: CASSLIGELFF. CDR3 nucleotide sequence: TGTGCCAGCAGCTTAATAGGGGAGCTGTTTTTT.

V and J are TRBV19 and TRBJ2-2, with TRBD2 matching 7 bases. This CDR3 spans 15 amino acids. The V gene end was trimmed by 5 bases and the J gene end by 7 bases; junction bases not matched to a gene: 10. The V gene's germline CDR1 is LNHDA and CDR2 SQIVND (reference sequence). The CDR3 DNA is TGTGCCAGTAGTTCCACCGGGGGAGGGATCGGGGAGCTGTTTTTT. This gives the protein CASSSTGGGIGELFF.

This chain uses TRBV19 with TRBJ2-7, with TRBD1 as a possible D gene (6 bases). Trimming stripped 5 bases from V and 4 bases from J, with 15 bases between. Germline V CDR1 and CDR2: LNHDA, SQIVND (reference sequence). This CDR3 is built from 14 residues. The DNA of the CDR3 is TGTGCCAGTAGTGTACAGGGTTCGGGGTACGAGCAGTACTTC. Residues: CASSVQGSGYEQYF.

The V gene is TRBV4-1, the J gene TRBJ2-1; TRBD1 aligns across 7 bases. Germline lookup yields CDR1 MGHRA and CDR2 YSYEKL. The CDR3 is 14 amino acids. Losses at the gene ends were 2 bases for V and 4 bases for J; bases not matched to a gene: 2. The CDR3, as DNA: TGCGCCAGCAGCCAACAGACAGGGTACAATGAGCAGTTCTTC. It specifies CASSQQTGYNEQFF.

This rearrangement joins TRBV6-5 to TRBJ1-4; D unresolved. The germline V gene has CDR1 MNHEY and CDR2 SVGAGI. The CDR3 covers 13 residues. V lost 9 bases and J lost 4, with 12 bases in between. As DNA, the CDR3 is TGTGCCAGTTCTCGGGGAGGTAATGAAAAACTGTTTTTT. Translated: CASSRGGNEKLFF.

The chain couples TRBV24-1 to TRBJ2-3; TRBD1 aligns across 9 bases. The CDR3 runs 15 residues. V gave up 1 base and J gave up 3 bases; unmatched junction bases: 1. The V gene's germline CDR1 is KGHDR and CDR2 SFDVKD. The CDR3 region has the DNA TGTGCCACCAGTGATTTTGACAGGGGGACAGATACGCAGTATTTT. This encodes CATSDFDRGTDTQYF.

Notes on this clone: A junction boundary mismatches the germline segment, possibly from a read error. The rearrangement joins TRBV12-3 or TRBV12-4 to TRBJ1-2; no clear D. The CDR3 is 10 amino acids. CDR3 sequence (DNA): TGTGCCAGCAGCACTAATGGTTACACCTTC. Translating it yields CASSTNGYTF.

This clone was seen just once. The chain has TRBV28 and TRBJ2-1, with D perhaps being TRBD1 or TRBD2 (5 bases each). The V end lost 7 bases, the J end lost 7 bases, and 11 bases lay between the germline ends. Germline CDR1 reads MDHEN; CDR2 reads SYDVKM. The CDR3 covers 12 residues. CDR3 residues: CASTLGENEQFF. CDR3 nucleotide sequence: TGTGCCAGCACTCTGGGGGAGAATGAGCAGTTCTTC.

The V call is TRBV2, the J call TRBJ2-1; D possibly uses TRBD1 or TRBD2 (5 bases each). Per the germline V gene, CDR1 is SNHLY and CDR2 is FYNNEI. The CDR3 contains 17 residues. V lost 6 bases and J lost 0, with 18 bases in between. CDR3 region: CASSGTGGGYSYNEQFF. The DNA of the CDR3 is TGTGCCAGCAGCGGCACAGGTGGGGGATACTCCTACAATGAGCAGTTCTTC.